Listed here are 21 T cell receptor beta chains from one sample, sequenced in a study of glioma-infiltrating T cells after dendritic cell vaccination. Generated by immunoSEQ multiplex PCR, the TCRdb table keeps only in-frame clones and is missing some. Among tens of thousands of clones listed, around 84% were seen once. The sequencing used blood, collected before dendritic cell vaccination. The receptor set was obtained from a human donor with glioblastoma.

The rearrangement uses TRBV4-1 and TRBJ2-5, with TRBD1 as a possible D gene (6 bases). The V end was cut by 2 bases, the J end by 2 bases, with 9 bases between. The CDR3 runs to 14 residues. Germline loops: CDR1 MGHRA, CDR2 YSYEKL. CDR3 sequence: CASSQYRDQETQYF. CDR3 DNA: TGCGCCAGCAGCCAATACAGGGATCAAGAGACCCAGTACTTC.

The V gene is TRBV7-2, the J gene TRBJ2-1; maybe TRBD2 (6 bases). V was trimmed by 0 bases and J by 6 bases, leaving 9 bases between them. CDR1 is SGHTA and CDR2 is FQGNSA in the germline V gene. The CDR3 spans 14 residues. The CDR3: CASSLAGGPNEQFF. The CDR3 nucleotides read TGTGCCAGCAGCTTAGCAGGAGGGCCCAATGAGCAGTTCTTC.

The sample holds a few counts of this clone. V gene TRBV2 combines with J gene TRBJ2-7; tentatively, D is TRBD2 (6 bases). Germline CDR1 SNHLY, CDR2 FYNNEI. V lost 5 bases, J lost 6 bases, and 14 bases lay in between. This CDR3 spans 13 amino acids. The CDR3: CASSSEGGTEQYF. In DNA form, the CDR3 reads TGTGCCAGCAGTTCGGAGGGTGGGACCGAGCAGTACTTC. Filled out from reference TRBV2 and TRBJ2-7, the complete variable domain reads EPEVTQTPSHQVTQMGQEVILRCVPISNHLYFYWYRQILGQKVEFLVSFYNNEISEKSEIFDDQFSVERPDGSNFTLKIRSTKLEDSAMYFCASSSEGGTEQYFGPGTRLTVT.

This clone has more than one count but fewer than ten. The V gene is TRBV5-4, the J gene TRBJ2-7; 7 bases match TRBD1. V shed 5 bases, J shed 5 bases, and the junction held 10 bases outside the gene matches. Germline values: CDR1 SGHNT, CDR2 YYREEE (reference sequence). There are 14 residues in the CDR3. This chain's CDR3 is CASRNDRAGNEQYF. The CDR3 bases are TGTGCCAGCAGGAACGACAGGGCCGGAAACGAGCAGTACTTC.

The CDR3 DNA reads TGTGCCAGCAAGCGGGAGGTAGGGCAGGGGGTTATTTCCACAGATACGCAGTATTTT. This sequence encodes CASKREVGQGVISTDTQYF. The V call is TRBV2, the J call TRBJ2-3; 9 bases fit TRBD2. Germline-derived CDR1 and CDR2 are SNHLY and FYNNEI. The CDR3 consists of 19 residues. J lost 2 bases, V lost 7 bases, and 19 bases had no gene match.

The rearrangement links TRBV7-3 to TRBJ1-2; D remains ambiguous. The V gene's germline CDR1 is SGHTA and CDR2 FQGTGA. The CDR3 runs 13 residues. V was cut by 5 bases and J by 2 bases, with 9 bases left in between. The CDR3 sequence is CASSPSPNYGYTF. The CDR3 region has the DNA TGTGCCAGCAGCCCTAGCCCCAACTATGGCTACACCTTC. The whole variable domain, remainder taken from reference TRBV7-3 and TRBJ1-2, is GAGVSQTPSNKVTEKGKYVELRCDPISGHTALYWYRQSLGQGPEFLIYFQGTGAADDSGLPNDRFFAVRPEGSVSTLKIQRTERGDSAVYLCASSPSPNYGYTFGSGTRLTVV.

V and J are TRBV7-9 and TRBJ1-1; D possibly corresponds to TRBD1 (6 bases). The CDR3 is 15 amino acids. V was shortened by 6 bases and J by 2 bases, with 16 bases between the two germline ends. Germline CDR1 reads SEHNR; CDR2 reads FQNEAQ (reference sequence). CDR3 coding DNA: TGTGCCAGCAGTTTTACTACAGGGTTAAACACTGAAGCTTTCTTT. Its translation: CASSFTTGLNTEAFF.

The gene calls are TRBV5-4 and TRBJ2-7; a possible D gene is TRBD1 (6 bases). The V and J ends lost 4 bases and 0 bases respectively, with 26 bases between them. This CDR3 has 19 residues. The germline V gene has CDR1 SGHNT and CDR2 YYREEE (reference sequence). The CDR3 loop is CASSLLQGRFSTSSYEQYF. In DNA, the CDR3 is TGTGCCAGCAGCCTGCTACAGGGCCGCTTTTCCACTTCCTCCTACGAGCAGTACTTC.

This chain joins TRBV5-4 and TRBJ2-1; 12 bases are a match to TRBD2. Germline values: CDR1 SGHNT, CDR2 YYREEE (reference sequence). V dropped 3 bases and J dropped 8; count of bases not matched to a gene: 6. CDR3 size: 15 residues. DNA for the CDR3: TGTGCCAGCAGCTGGACTAGCGGGGTCGGAGATGAGCAGTTCTTC. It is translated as CASSWTSGVGDEQFF.

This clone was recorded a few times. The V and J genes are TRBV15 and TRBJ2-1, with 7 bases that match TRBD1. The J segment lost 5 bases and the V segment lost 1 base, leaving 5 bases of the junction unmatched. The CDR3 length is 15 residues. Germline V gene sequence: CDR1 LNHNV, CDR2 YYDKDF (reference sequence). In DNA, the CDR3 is TGTGCCACCAGCAGAGGACAGGGAAAGGACAATGAGCAGTTCTTC. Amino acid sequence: CATSRGQGKDNEQFF.

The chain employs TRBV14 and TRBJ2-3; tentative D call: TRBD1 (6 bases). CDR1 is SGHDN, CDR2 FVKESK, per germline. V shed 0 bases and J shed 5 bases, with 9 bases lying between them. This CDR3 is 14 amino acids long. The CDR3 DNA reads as TGTGCCAGCAGCCAAGAACAGGGAGTAGATACGCAGTATTTT. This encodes CASSQEQGVDTQYF.

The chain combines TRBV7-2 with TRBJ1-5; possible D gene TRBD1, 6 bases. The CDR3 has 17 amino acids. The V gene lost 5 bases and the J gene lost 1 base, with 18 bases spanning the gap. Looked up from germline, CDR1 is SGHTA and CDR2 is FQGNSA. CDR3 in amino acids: CASSPRQGSGSNQPQHF. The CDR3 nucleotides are TGTGCCAGCAGCCCCCGTCAGGGGTCCGGGAGCAATCAGCCCCAGCATTTT.

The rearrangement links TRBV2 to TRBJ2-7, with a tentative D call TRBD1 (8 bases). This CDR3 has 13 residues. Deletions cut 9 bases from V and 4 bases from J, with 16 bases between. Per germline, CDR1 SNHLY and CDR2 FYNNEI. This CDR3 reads CARGGGQAYEQYF. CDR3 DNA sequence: TGTGCCAGAGGGGGGGGACAGGCATACGAGCAGTACTTC.

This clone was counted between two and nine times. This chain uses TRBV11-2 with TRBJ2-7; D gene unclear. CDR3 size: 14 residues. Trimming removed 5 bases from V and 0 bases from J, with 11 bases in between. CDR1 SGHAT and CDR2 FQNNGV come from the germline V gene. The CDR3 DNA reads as TGTGCCAGCAGCGGAACAGTGACCTCCTACGAGCAGTACTTC. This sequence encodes CASSGTVTSYEQYF. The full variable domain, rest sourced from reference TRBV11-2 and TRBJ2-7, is EAGVAQSPRYKIIEKRQSVAFWCNPISGHATLYWYQQILGQGPKLLIQFQNNGVVDDSQLPKDRFSAERLKGVDSTLKIQPAKLEDSAVYLCASSGTVTSYEQYFGPGTRLTVT.

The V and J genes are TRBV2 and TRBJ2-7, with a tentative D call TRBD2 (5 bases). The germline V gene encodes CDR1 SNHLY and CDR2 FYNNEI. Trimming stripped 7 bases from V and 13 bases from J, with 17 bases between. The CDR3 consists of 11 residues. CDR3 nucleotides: TGTGCCAGCATTTTAGCTCGGGAACCTTACTTC. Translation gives CASILAREPYF.

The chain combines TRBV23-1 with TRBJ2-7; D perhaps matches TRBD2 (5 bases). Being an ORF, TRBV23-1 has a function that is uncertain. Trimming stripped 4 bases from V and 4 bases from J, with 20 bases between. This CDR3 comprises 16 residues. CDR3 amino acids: CASSPGTEASSYEQYF. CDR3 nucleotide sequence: TGCGCCAGCAGTCCGGGTACGGAGGCGTCTTCGTACGAGCAGTACTTC.

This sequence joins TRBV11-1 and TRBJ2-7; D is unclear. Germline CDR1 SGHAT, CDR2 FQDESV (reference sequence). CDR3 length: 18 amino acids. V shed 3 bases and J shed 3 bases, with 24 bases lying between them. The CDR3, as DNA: TGTGCCAGCAGCTTCTATTCTTTCCTAAACCCTCAGGACTACGAGCAGTACTTC. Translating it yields CASSFYSFLNPQDYEQYF.

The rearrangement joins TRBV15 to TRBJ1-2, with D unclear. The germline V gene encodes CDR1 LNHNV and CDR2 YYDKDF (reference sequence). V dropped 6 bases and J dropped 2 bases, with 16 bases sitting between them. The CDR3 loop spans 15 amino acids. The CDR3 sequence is CATSSASAPNYGYTF. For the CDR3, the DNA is TGTGCCACCAGTTCCGCCAGCGCTCCGAACTATGGCTACACCTTC. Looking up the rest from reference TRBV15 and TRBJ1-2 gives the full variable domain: DAMVIQNPRYQVTQFGKPVTLSCSQTLNHNVMYWYQQKSSQAPKLLFHYYDKDFNNEADTPDNFQSRRPNTSFCFLDIRSPGLGDTAMYLCATSSASAPNYGYTFGSGTRLTVV.

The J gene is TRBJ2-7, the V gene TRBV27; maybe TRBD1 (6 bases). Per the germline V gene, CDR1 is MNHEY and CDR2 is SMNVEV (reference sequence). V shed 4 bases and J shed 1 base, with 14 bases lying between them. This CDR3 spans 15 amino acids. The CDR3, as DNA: TGTGCCAGCAGTTACACGGGACAAGGGTCCTACGAGCAGTACTTC. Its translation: CASSYTGQGSYEQYF.

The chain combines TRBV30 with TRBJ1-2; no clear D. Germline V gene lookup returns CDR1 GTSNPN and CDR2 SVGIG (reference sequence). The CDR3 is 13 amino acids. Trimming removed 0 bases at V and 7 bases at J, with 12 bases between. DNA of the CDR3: TGTGCCTGGAGTGTAGAGGGTGTTAGTGGCTACACCTTC. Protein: CAWSVEGVSGYTF.

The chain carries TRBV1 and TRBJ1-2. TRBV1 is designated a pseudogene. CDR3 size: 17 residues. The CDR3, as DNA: TGCACCAGCAGCCAAGATCCACCCTCGGCGGGGGCGGGAGGCTACACCTTC. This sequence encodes CTSSQDPPSAGAGGYTF.